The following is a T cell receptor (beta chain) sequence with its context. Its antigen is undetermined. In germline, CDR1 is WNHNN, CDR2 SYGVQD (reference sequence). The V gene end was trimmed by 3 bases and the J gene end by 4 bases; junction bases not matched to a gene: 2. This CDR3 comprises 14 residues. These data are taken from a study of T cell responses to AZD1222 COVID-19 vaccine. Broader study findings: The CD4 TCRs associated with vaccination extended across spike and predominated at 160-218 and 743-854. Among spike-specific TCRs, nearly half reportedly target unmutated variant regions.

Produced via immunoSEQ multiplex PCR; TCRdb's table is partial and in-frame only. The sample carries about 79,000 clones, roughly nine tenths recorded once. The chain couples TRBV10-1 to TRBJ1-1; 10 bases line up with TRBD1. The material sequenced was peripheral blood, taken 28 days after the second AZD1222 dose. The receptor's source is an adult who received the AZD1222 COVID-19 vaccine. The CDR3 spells CASSDGQGVTEAFF. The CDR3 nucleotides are TGCGCCAGCAGTGACGGACAGGGGGTCACTGAAGCTTTCTTT.